This T cell receptor beta chain was observed in a study of glioma-infiltrating T cells after dendritic cell vaccination. CDR1 SGHTA and CDR2 FQGNSA come from the germline V gene. V dropped 4 bases and J dropped 0 bases, with 4 bases sitting between them. CDR3 size: 13 residues. Sequencing used immunoSEQ multiplex PCR; TCRdb keeps in-frame clones, though not all of them. In the table there are 70,000 to 100,000 clones, over 80% of which are singletons. As for time point: after dendritic cell vaccination, including at tumor progression/relapse. None of the glioblastoma patients had an isocitrate dehydrogenase mutation. PBMC were collected before vaccination, two weeks after the third vaccination, and at progression.

The receptor comes from a human donor with glioblastoma. The sequencing here drew on blood, taken after dendritic cell vaccination. The chain uses TRBV7-2 and TRBJ1-3; no reliable D call. The DNA for the CDR3 is TGTGCCAGCAGCTCGAGCTCTGGAAACACCATATATTTT. The encoded protein is CASSSSSGNTIYF.